This T cell receptor (beta chain) is from a study of T cells of healthy individuals. This clonotype was picked up a small number of times. With V trimmed by 5 bases and J by 4 bases, 14 bases remained unmatched. The CDR3 totals 16 residues. Each CDR3 protein is one row after TCRdb ran MiXCR on the 5' RACE reads. The sample has tens of thousands of distinct CDR3 sequences; 16% are singletons. The chain joins TRBV12-3 or TRBV12-4 to TRBJ2-7; TRBD1 agrees at 7 bases. The TCR was taken from a human donor in good health. Here the CDR3 reads CASSKTGSRIGYEQYF. The CDR3 coding sequence is TGTGCCAGCAGTAAGACAGGGTCTCGAATTGGGTACGAGCAGTACTTC.